This T cell receptor beta chain stems from a study of blood T cell repertoires in COVID-19. The J segment lost 15 bases and the V segment lost 3 bases, leaving 4 bases of the junction unmatched. The length of the CDR3 is 12 residues. The V gene's germline CDR1 is SNHLY and CDR2 FYNNEI. Per the original methods: Amplified reference gene primers provided the basis for estimating nucleated cell counts. Libraries were prepared by immunoSEQ multiplex PCR; TCRdb keeps only in-frame clonotypes and omits some of them. V, J and clone size are those of that table, while D and trimming were read from the DNA. The top ten clones hold roughly 42% of a sample with tens of thousands of clones, roughly four fifths of them seen once.

This clonotype originated in a woman older than 75 with acute or convalescent COVID-19. The sequencing input was peripheral blood. This chain joins TRBV2 and TRBJ2-4; 11 bases are shared with TRBD2. The CDR3 loop reads CASSDRLAGLYF. The DNA of the CDR3 is TGTGCCAGCAGTGACCGACTAGCGGGACTGTACTTC.